This TCR beta chain came from a study of shared clonotypes between healthy human individuals. General study findings and limits: Donors were few, which limited the genetic and exposure-history diversity represented. A generally larger estimated richness was seen in naive subsets than in memory subsets. Lower generation probabilities were found for non-shared clonotypes than for those shared by all four donors.

Measured with immunoSEQ multiplex PCR; TCRdb has only the in-frame clones, and not every one. The profile shows roughly 700,000 clones, approximately 79% of them singletons. Of note for this clone: What it recognizes is unknown.

The V end lost 3 bases, the J end lost 1 base, and 11 bases lay between the germline ends. Per the germline V gene, CDR1 is SGHRS and CDR2 is YFSETQ. This CDR3 is built from 15 residues. The rearrangement links TRBV5-1 to TRBJ1-3; perhaps TRBD1 as D (5 bases). This clonotype originated in a woman in her 30s in good health. Sequencing was performed on memory CD4+ T cells sorted from blood. Subset meaning: CD45RA-negative fraction. CDR3 nucleotides: TGCGCCAGCAGCTGGGCCCAGGGTTCTGGAAACACCATATATTTT. Translation: CASSWAQGSGNTIYF.